This TCR beta chain was observed in a study of CD8 T cells in Susac syndrome. The authors sequenced TCR beta from blood CD8+ and CD4+ T cells. With random hexamers, reverse transcription was performed on 0.5 to 1 ug of RNA. immunoSEQ multiplex PCR amplified TCR beta CDR3 across 54 Vbeta, 13 Jbeta. TCRdb reprocessed the immunoSEQ multiplex PCR reads via MiXCR and lists one record per CDR3 protein. The sample has about 130,000 distinct CDR3 sequences; roughly 94% are singletons. The CDR3 extends over 16 amino acids. The V gene lost 2 bases and the J gene lost 4 bases, with 16 bases spanning the gap. The germline gives CDR1 SGHDT, CDR2 YYEEEE.

This chain links TRBV5-6 with TRBJ1-5, with D possibly being TRBD1 (5 bases). The TCR comes from a human donor with Susac syndrome. Material for sequencing was CD8+ T cells from PBMCs. The CDR3 DNA reads TGTGCCAGCAGCTTAGCGACAGATCAACTTAATCAGCCCCAGCATTTT. It codes for CASSLATDQLNQPQHF.